Reported below is one T cell receptor (beta chain). J was trimmed by 6 bases and V by 5 bases; bases with no gene match: 3. Per germline, CDR1 LNHDA and CDR2 SQIVND (reference sequence). The CDR3 has 13 residues. This sample stems from a study of cytomegalovirus exposure and HLA in healthy donors. Study as a whole: Both the roughly 120 validation repertoires and the approximately 620 first-cohort repertoires used the same platform, as reported by a later analysis.

The donors were part of the validation cohort, which consisted of under 150 subjects and was separate from the first cohort of 600 to 850 subjects. Only in-frame clones appear in the TCRdb table, and some are missing; sequencing was by immunoSEQ multiplex PCR. The sample shows about 160,000 clones, 85% to 90% of them seen only once. The chain links TRBV19 to TRBJ1-5; TRBD1 aligns across 8 bases. This receptor was taken from a man aged 18 to 30 in good health and CMV-seropositive. Sample: PBMCs. The CDR3, as DNA: TGTGCCAGTAGTCAGGGGGCAATTCAGCCCCAGCATTTT. Residues: CASSQGAIQPQHF.